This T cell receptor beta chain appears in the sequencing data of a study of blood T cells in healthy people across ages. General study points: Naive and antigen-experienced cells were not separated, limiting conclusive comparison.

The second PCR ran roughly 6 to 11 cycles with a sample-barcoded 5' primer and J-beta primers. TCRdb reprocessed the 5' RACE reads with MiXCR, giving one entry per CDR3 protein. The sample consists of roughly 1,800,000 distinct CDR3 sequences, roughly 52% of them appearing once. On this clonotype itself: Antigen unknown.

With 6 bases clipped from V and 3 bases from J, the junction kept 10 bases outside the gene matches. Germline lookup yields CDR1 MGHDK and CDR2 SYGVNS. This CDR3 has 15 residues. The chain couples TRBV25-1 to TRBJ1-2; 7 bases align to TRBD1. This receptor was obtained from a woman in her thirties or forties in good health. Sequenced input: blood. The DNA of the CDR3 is TGTGCCAGCAGCGACCACCACAGGGGAGACTATGGCTACACCTTC. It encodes CASSDHHRGDYGYTF.